The present T cell receptor (beta chain) was sequenced within a study of T cell responses to AZD1222 COVID-19 vaccine. Comments on this clone: As yet, its antigen is unknown.

Findings of the study overall: Donors were mostly white British, more females; clonal diversity possibly underestimated.

The repertoire was sequenced with immunoSEQ multiplex PCR; TCRdb's copy has only in-frame clones and lacks some. The table shows 50,000 to 55,000 clones, with roughly 89% occurring only once. The receptor comes from an adult who received the AZD1222 COVID-19 vaccine. The input for sequencing was peripheral blood, taken 28 days after the second AZD1222 dose.

Written as DNA, the CDR3 is TGTGCCAGCAGCTTACGTAACCAGGGTAAGAACAATGAGCAGTTCTTC. This gives the protein CASSLRNQGKNNEQFF. V gene TRBV7-6 combines with J gene TRBJ2-1; D perhaps matches TRBD1 (5 bases). The CDR3 is 16 amino acids. Trimming took off 2 bases at V and 5 bases at J, with 16 bases between the two ends. The germline V gene has CDR1 SGHVS and CDR2 FNYEAQ.